The 16 T cell receptor beta chains below all came from one sample that was sequenced in a study of CD8+ T cells in alopecia areata. cDNA prepared by RNA extraction and subsequent reverse transcription served as the template for sequencing. Only in-frame clones appear in the TCRdb table, and some are missing; sequencing was by immunoSEQ multiplex PCR. Counted here are a few hundred thousand clones, more than 60% occurring once; the ten biggest clones make up 1% to 1.5%. Treatment in this sample: oral pan-JAK inhibitor, 5-10 mg twice daily. Sequenced material: CD4+ T cells sorted from blood, taken around week 44, from a patient treated with tofacitinib. All receptors derive from a human donor with alopecia areata.

The chain couples TRBV4-3 to TRBJ1-4; D is possibly TRBD1 (5 bases). CDR3 size: 14 residues. CDR1 and CDR2 (germline): LGHNA, YSLEER. V gave up 3 bases and J gave up 8 bases, with 13 bases separating them. The CDR3 region is CASSHEGVREKLFF. In DNA, the CDR3 is TGCGCCAGCAGCCACGAAGGGGTGAGGGAAAAACTGTTTTTT.

The chain joins TRBV5-4 to TRBJ2-3; D tentatively fits TRBD1 or TRBD2 (6 bases each). Germline V gene sequence: CDR1 SGHNT, CDR2 YYREEE (reference sequence). The CDR3 contains 15 residues. V was trimmed by 3 bases and J by 3 bases, leaving 14 bases between them. CDR3 in DNA: TGTGCCAGCAGCTCCCTTCAGGGGAGGACAGATACGCAGTATTTT. This translates into CASSSLQGRTDTQYF.

V and J are TRBV7-2 and TRBJ1-1; 9 bases match TRBD1. The CDR3 loop spans 14 amino acids. V shed 6 bases and J 7 bases; nucleotides not matched to a gene: 9. CDR1 and CDR2 from the germline V gene are SGHTA and FQGNSA. This CDR3 is CASRRTGEKGEAFF. CDR3 sequence (DNA): TGTGCCAGCAGACGGACAGGGGAGAAGGGTGAAGCTTTCTTT.

This clone was seen more than once but under ten times. The V call is TRBV30, the J call TRBJ2-1; the match to TRBD2 covers 9 bases. Germline CDR1 and CDR2: GTSNPN and SVGIG (reference sequence). With V trimmed by 3 bases and J by 5 bases, 8 bases remained unmatched. CDR3 size: 15 residues. This CDR3 reads CAWRRASGVNNEQFF. In DNA, the CDR3 is TGTGCCTGGAGGAGGGCTAGCGGGGTCAACAATGAGCAGTTCTTC.

In this sample, this clone turned up a few times. This chain connects TRBV10-3 to TRBJ2-3; the D is unclear. V lost 7 bases and J 0 bases, leaving 11 bases between the germline ends. Germline assignment: CDR1 ENHRY and CDR2 SYGVKD. The CDR3 covers 14 residues. The CDR3 DNA reads as TGTGCCATCACCTCTAGATCAAGCACAGATACGCAGTATTTT. Amino acid sequence: CAITSRSSTDTQYF.

The V and J genes are TRBV18 and TRBJ2-5, with D maybe TRBD2 (6 bases). Trimming removed 1 base from V and 2 bases from J, with 11 bases in between. CDR3 size: 15 residues. Germline CDR1 KGHSH, CDR2 LQKENI. CDR3 nucleotides: TGTGCCAGCTCACCACGCGGGACTGCACAAGAGACCCAGTACTTC. Residues: CASSPRGTAQETQYF.

This clone was seen more than once but under ten times. The chain recombines TRBV29-1 with TRBJ2-1; the D is unclear. Germline CDR1 SQVTM, CDR2 ANQGSEA. V gave up 4 bases and J gave up 4 bases, with 8 bases separating them. The CDR3 is 12 residues long. The chain's CDR3 is CSVVQRYNEQFF. The CDR3 DNA sequence: TGCAGCGTTGTCCAGCGATACAATGAGCAGTTCTTC.

The chain joins TRBV6-1 to TRBJ2-4; D is unclear. Germline V gives CDR1 MNHNS, CDR2 SASEGT. CDR3 length: 14 amino acids. The V end lost 0 bases, the J end lost 6 bases, and 9 bases lay between the germline ends. CDR3 protein: CASSEAGGRNIQYF. The CDR3 DNA reads as TGTGCCAGCAGTGAAGCGGGCGGCAGAAACATTCAGTACTTC.

The rearrangement uses TRBV29-1 and TRBJ1-2, with a tentative D call TRBD1 (5 bases). The CDR3 runs to 14 residues. The V gene's germline CDR1 is SQVTM and CDR2 ANQGSEA. The CDR3 here is CACGGLGRNYGYTF. The DNA for the CDR3 is TGCGCATGCGGGGGTCTAGGTCGGAACTATGGCTACACCTTC. Together with reference TRBV29-1 and TRBJ1-2, the CDR3 gives the full variable domain: SAVISQKPSRDICQRGTSLTIQCQVDSQVTMMFWYRQQPGQSLTLIATANQGSEATYESGFVIDKFPISRPNLTFSTLTVSNMSPEDSSIYLCACGGLGRNYGYTFGSGTRLTVV.

The chain links TRBV6-6 to TRBJ2-1, with a weak D call TRBD2 (5 bases). The V gene lost 8 bases and the J gene lost 5 bases, with 19 bases spanning the gap. Per germline, CDR1 MNHNY and CDR2 SVGAGI (reference sequence). The length of the CDR3 is 15 residues. The CDR3 DNA reads as TGTGCCAGCCAGAATGAGGGCAGGTTCCACAATGAGCAGTTCTTC. It is translated as CASQNEGRFHNEQFF.

The chain couples TRBV7-2 to TRBJ1-2; possibly TRBD1 for D (5 bases). CDR1 and CDR2 from the germline V gene are SGHTA and FQGNSA. This CDR3 is 13 amino acids long. V lost 4 bases and J 7 bases, leaving 13 bases between the germline ends. The CDR3 bases are TGTGCCAGCAGCTCGGACACCTGGGGTGGCTACACCTTC. Translating it yields CASSSDTWGGYTF.

The chain combines TRBV14 with TRBJ2-1, with D possibly matching TRBD1 (5 bases). In germline, CDR1 is SGHDN, CDR2 FVKESK. This CDR3 region has 16 residues. V gave up 1 base and J gave up 0 bases, with 10 bases separating them. The CDR3 loop reads CASSQGGAGSYNEQFF. CDR3 sequence (DNA): TGTGCCAGCAGCCAAGGTGGGGCAGGCTCCTACAATGAGCAGTTCTTC.

This clone showed up just a few times. This chain links TRBV30 with TRBJ1-1; 7 positions agree with TRBD1. The ends lost 2 bases at V and 5 bases at J; junction bases unmatched: 11. The CDR3 has 15 residues. Per germline, CDR1 GTSNPN and CDR2 SVGIG (reference sequence). DNA for the CDR3: TGTGCCTGGAGTAACGGGGAGGGGGCTGGGACTGAAGCTTTCTTT. This encodes CAWSNGEGAGTEAFF.

This clone turned up a few times. The CDR3 region has the DNA TGTGCCAGCAGCCCGAGTTGGAGCACAGATACGCAGTATTTT. Translation gives CASSPSWSTDTQYF. J is TRBJ2-3 and V is TRBV9; D unclear. CDR3 length: 14 amino acids. V dropped 4 bases and J dropped 0 bases, with 9 bases sitting between them. Germline CDR1 reads SGDLS; CDR2 reads YYNGEE.

This clone was counted between two and nine times. The V and J genes are TRBV7-3 and TRBJ2-1; 8 bases are shared with TRBD2. Germline V gene data show CDR1 as SGHTA and CDR2 as FQGTGA. Trimming at V came to 5 bases and at J to 5 bases, leaving 8 bases not matched to a gene. The CDR3 spans 15 residues. CDR3 amino acids: CASSPYGGVDNEQFF. Here the CDR3 DNA reads TGTGCCAGCAGCCCCTACGGGGGGGTGGACAATGAGCAGTTCTTC.

The chain combines TRBV29-1 with TRBJ2-1; D ambiguous. V was pared by 4 bases and J by 6 bases, with 22 bases between. The CDR3 covers 16 residues. Germline assignment: CDR1 SQVTM and CDR2 ANQGSEA. CDR3 bases: TGCAGCGTTGGAAGTCGTCCCGGCCTACGACCCAATGAGCAGTTCTTC. This encodes CSVGSRPGLRPNEQFF.